This T cell receptor beta chain was identified during a study of OX40 agonist ivuxolimab in advanced cancers. Findings and caveats of the study: Those patients achieving a partial response at 0.1-3.0 mg/kg showed among the lowest clonal expansion. On average, CD8+ T cells had more expanded clones than CD4+.

Sequencing was performed with immunoSEQ multiplex PCR; in TCRdb, only in-frame clones are kept and a portion is missing. The table has around 47,000 clones, roughly nine tenths seen once. Comments on this clone: What it binds is not known.

The CDR3 spans 14 residues. Germline CDR1 and CDR2: MGHRA and YSYEKL. V trimming: 1 base; J trimming: 4 bases; junction bases outside the gene matches: 3. Sequenced here: CD4+ or CD8+ T cells sorted from blood, sampled in a trial of the OX40 agonist ivuxolimab. The TCR originated in an adult with an advanced solid tumor such as melanoma, head and neck, liver or kidney cancer. This sequence joins TRBV4-1 and TRBJ1-1; 7 nucleotides match TRBD1. The CDR3 protein is CASSQGQGGTEAFF. As DNA, the CDR3 is TGCGCCAGCAGCCAAGGGCAGGGGGGCACTGAAGCTTTCTTT.